Each of the 9 T cell receptor beta chains below was sequenced from the same sample in a study of T-cell reconstitution after alpha-beta-depleted transplantation in children. Preparing the TCRbeta library involved the use of unique molecular identifiers. MiXCR was run by TCRdb on the PCR reads, yielding one entry per CDR3 protein. In the table there are 670,000 or so distinct CDR3 sequences, roughly 14% of which are singletons. The sample here was PBMCs, taken before TCRalphabeta/CD19-depleted stem cell transplant. All receptors come from a girl aged 2 to 9 with congenital amegakaryocytic thrombocytopenia, due to receive a stem cell transplant.

There are a few counts of this clonotype. The chain has TRBV18 and TRBJ2-7; 7 bases line up with TRBD2. V shed 8 bases, J shed 6 bases, and the junction held 13 bases outside the gene matches. Germline V gene data show CDR1 as KGHSH and CDR2 as LQKENI. The CDR3 totals 14 residues. The CDR3 sequence is CASLPDLAGGEQYF. In DNA, the CDR3 is TGTGCCAGCCTACCTGATTTAGCGGGCGGCGAGCAGTACTTC.

In DNA form, the CDR3 reads TGTGCCACCAGTGATCCTCGAGTCGCAGATACGCAGTATTTT. Amino acids: CATSDPRVADTQYF. V and J are TRBV24-1 and TRBJ2-3; the D is unclear. This CDR3 is built from 14 residues. The V end was cut by 3 bases, the J end by 4 bases, with 10 bases between. The germline V gene has CDR1 KGHDR and CDR2 SFDVKD.

This clonotype was seen repeatedly, ten times or more. The chain is built from TRBV6-6 and TRBJ1-3; 7 bases map to TRBD1. J was trimmed by 2 bases and V by 7 bases; bases with no gene match: 2. Looked up from germline, CDR1 is MNHNY and CDR2 is SVGAGI (reference sequence). The CDR3 has 13 residues. The CDR3 region has the DNA TGTGCCAGCACCAGGGGGACTGGAAACACCATATATTTT. Translation gives CASTRGTGNTIYF.

This clonotype appeared many times. This rearrangement joins TRBV6-1 to TRBJ2-7; the D is unclear. V gave up 2 bases and J gave up 7 bases, with 12 bases separating them. CDR1 MNHNS and CDR2 SASEGT come from the germline V gene. The CDR3 totals 13 residues. The CDR3: CASSENGLQEQYF. The CDR3 coding sequence is TGTGCCAGCAGTGAAAACGGATTGCAGGAGCAGTACTTC.

This clonotype was found many times. The chain is built from TRBV5-1 and TRBJ2-2; 11 bases fit TRBD2. This CDR3 is 16 amino acids long. The V and J ends lost 2 bases and 1 base, in that order; junction bases with no gene match: 1. Germline CDR1 SGHRS, CDR2 YFSETQ. CDR3 sequence reads: CASSFGLAGNTGELFF. CDR3 nucleotides: TGCGCCAGCAGCTTCGGACTAGCGGGGAACACCGGGGAGCTGTTTTTT.

This clonotype was seen more than once but under ten times. V and J are TRBV29-1 and TRBJ2-1; weak D call: TRBD2 (7 bases). The CDR3 extends over 16 amino acids. Between the trimmed V and J ends, which lost 4 bases and 1 base, there was a span of 17 bases. The germline gives CDR1 SQVTM, CDR2 ANQGSEA. CDR3 residues: CSVVGGLAASYNEQFF. CDR3 sequence (DNA): TGCAGCGTTGTGGGGGGCCTAGCGGCATCCTACAATGAGCAGTTCTTC.

This clonotype was observed at least ten times. V is TRBV20-1 and J is TRBJ2-3; D unclear. Per germline, CDR1 DFQATT and CDR2 SNEGSKA (reference sequence). The CDR3 totals 13 residues. Trimming shortened V by 1 base and J by 5 bases, and 10 bases separated the two germline ends. CDR3: CSARGLSGDTQYF. DNA for the CDR3: TGCAGTGCTAGAGGTCTATCGGGAGATACGCAGTATTTT.

This clonotype was counted at least ten times. The chain joins TRBV6-1 to TRBJ2-3; D is uncertain. Germline assignment: CDR1 MNHNS and CDR2 SASEGT. The V end lost 5 bases, the J end lost 6 bases, and 12 bases lay between the germline ends. The CDR3 extends over 13 amino acids. The CDR3 DNA follows: TGTGCCAGCAGTCGACGAATGGGGGATACGCAGTATTTT. It codes for CASSRRMGDTQYF.

This clonotype was seen only a few times. The rearrangement joins TRBV7-2 to TRBJ2-1; D unclear. Trimming removed 5 bases from V and 5 bases from J, with 10 bases in between. Looked up from germline, CDR1 is SGHTA and CDR2 is FQGNSA. This CDR3 contains 13 residues. Here the CDR3 reads CASSPRMHNEQFF. CDR3 in DNA: TGTGCCAGCAGCCCGCGGATGCACAATGAGCAGTTCTTC.